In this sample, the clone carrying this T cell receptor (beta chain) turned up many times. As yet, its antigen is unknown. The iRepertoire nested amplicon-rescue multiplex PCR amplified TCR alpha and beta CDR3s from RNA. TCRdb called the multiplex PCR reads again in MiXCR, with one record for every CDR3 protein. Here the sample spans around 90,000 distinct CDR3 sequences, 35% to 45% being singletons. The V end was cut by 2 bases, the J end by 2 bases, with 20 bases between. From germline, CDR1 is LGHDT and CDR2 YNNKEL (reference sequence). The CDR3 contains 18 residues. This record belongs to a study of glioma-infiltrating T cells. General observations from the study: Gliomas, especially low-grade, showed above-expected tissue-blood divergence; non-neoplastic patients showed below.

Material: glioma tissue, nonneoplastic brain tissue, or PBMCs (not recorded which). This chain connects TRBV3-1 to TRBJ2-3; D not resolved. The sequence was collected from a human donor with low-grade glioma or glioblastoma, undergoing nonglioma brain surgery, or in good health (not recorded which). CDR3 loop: CASSQPSERWPYTDTQYF. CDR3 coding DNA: TGTGCCAGCAGCCAACCCTCGGAGAGGTGGCCTTACACAGATACGCAGTATTTT.